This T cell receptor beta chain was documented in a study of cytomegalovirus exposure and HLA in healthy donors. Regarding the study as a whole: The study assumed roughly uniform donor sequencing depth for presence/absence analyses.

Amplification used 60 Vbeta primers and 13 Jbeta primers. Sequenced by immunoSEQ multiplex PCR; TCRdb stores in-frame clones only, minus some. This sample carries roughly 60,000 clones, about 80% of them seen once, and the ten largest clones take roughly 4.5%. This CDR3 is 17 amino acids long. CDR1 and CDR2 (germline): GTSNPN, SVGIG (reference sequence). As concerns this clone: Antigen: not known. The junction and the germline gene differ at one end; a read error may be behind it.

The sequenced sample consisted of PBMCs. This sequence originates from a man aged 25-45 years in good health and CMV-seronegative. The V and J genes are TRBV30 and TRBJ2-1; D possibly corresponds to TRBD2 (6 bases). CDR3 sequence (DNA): TGTGCCTGGAGTGTAAGCGGGCTAGTGGGAGCTTCCAATGGGCAGTTCTTC. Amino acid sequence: CAWSVSGLVGASNGQFF.